Below are 20 T cell receptor beta chains sequenced from a single sample in a study of blood T cell repertoires in COVID-19. Assay used: immunoSEQ multiplex PCR; TCRdb lists only in-frame clones, some missing. Of roughly 100,000 clones detected, about four fifths appear once; the ten largest clones hold around 4.8%. The specimen was peripheral blood. The receptors come from an elderly man with COVID-19, enrolled during active disease.

V is TRBV6-2 or TRBV6-3 and J is TRBJ1-1; D may be TRBD1 (5 bases). Germline V gene sequence: CDR1 MNHEY, CDR2 SVGEGT. V lost 0 bases to trimming and J lost 6 bases, with 17 bases between them. The CDR3 contains 16 residues. In DNA form, the CDR3 reads TGTGCCAGCAGTTACTCGAACGTCGGGGGTGGATCTGAAGCTTTCTTT. It translates to CASSYSNVGGGSEAFF.

The chain links TRBV5-5 to TRBJ2-7; 8 bases are shared with TRBD1. This CDR3 contains 15 residues. The germline gives CDR1 SGHKS, CDR2 YYEKEE (reference sequence). V shed 0 bases, J shed 2 bases, and the junction held 4 bases outside the gene matches. The CDR3 bases are TGTGCCAGCAGCTTGGACAGGGGGTATACCTACGAGCAGTACTTC. It codes for CASSLDRGYTYEQYF. Complete variable domain (other parts from reference TRBV5-5 and TRBJ2-7): DAGVTQSPTHLIKTRGQQVTLRCSPISGHKSVSWYQQVLGQGPQFIFQYYEKEERGRGNFPDRFSARQFPNYSSELNVNALLLGDSALYLCASSLDRGYTYEQYFGPGTRLTVT.

The chain has TRBV28 and TRBJ2-1; 10 bases map to TRBD2. V trimming: 5 bases; J trimming: 0 bases; junction bases outside the gene matches: 7. The CDR3 consists of 17 residues. Germline V gives CDR1 MDHEN, CDR2 SYDVKM. The CDR3 loop is CASSTLAGVGSYNEQFF. CDR3 bases: TGTGCCAGCAGTACGCTAGCGGGAGTGGGCTCCTACAATGAGCAGTTCTTC.

This rearrangement joins TRBV7-2 to TRBJ2-5, with D possibly matching TRBD2 (6 bases). The germline V and J ends were trimmed by 5 bases and 5 bases, with 21 bases remaining between them. The length of the CDR3 is 16 residues. The germline gives CDR1 SGHTA, CDR2 FQGNSA. In DNA form, the CDR3 reads TGTGCCAGCAGCCTAGGATGGACCGGGAGAGCGGAGACCCAGTACTTC. It codes for CASSLGWTGRAETQYF.

As for this clone: This CDR3 is also generated by other DNA sequences in the sample. This sequence joins TRBV27 and TRBJ1-5; D remains ambiguous. The CDR3 extends over 14 amino acids. Trimming pared 3 bases from V and 2 bases from J, leaving 8 bases between. The V gene's germline CDR1 is MNHEY and CDR2 SMNVEV (reference sequence). The CDR3 region is CASSLGGGNQPQHF. The CDR3 nucleotides are TGTGCCAGCAGTTTGGGAGGTGGCAATCAGCCCCAGCATTTT.

For this clone: Different DNA sequences within this sample yield the same CDR3. The chain is built from TRBV15 and TRBJ1-1, with 7 nucleotides matching TRBD1. Germline V gives CDR1 LNHNV, CDR2 YYDKDF (reference sequence). The V segment lost 2 bases and the J segment 2 bases; nucleotides outside the gene matches: 5. CDR3 length: 15 amino acids. In DNA form, the CDR3 reads TGTGCCACCAGCAGACTGCGACAGGGAAACACTGAAGCTTTCTTT. The encoded protein is CATSRLRQGNTEAFF.

The sample holds a few counts of this clone. The rearrangement uses TRBV9 and TRBJ2-2; 9 bases line up with TRBD1. J gave up 7 bases and V 1 base, and 2 bases lay outside the gene matches. Germline assignment: CDR1 SGDLS and CDR2 YYNGEE. CDR3 length equals 14 residues. The CDR3 is CASSVKDRGGELFF. CDR3 DNA sequence: TGTGCCAGCAGCGTAAAGGACAGGGGCGGGGAGCTGTTTTTT.

The chain links TRBV11-1 to TRBJ1-1; D is uncertain. The CDR3 is 13 residues long. The germline V gene has CDR1 SGHAT and CDR2 FQDESV (reference sequence). V lost 2 bases and J 1 base, leaving 5 bases between the germline ends. CDR3 nucleotide sequence: TGTGCCAGCAGCTTAAGCAAGAACACTGAAGCTTTCTTT. Its translation is CASSLSKNTEAFF.

V and J are TRBV6-5 and TRBJ1-2, with D possibly TRBD1 on 5 matching bases. V was pared by 9 bases and J by 3 bases, with 11 bases between. CDR3 size: 12 residues. Germline V gives CDR1 MNHEY, CDR2 SVGAGI. The CDR3 nucleotides read TGTGCCAGTCGGGACTTCGACTATGGCTACACCTTC. Residues: CASRDFDYGYTF.

The chain is built from TRBV30 and TRBJ1-2; D is ambiguous. The CDR3 length is 13 residues. V was trimmed by 3 bases and J by 2 bases, leaving 10 bases between them. Germline V gene data show CDR1 as GTSNPN and CDR2 as SVGIG (reference sequence). The CDR3 DNA reads TGTGCCTGGAGCCTCCAGGAAAACTATGGCTACACCTTC. Amino acid sequence: CAWSLQENYGYTF.

This clone was recorded once. This rearrangement joins TRBV18 to TRBJ2-7; 11 bases map to TRBD1. Germline values: CDR1 KGHSH, CDR2 LQKENI. V shed 4 bases and J 0 bases; nucleotides not matched to a gene: 2. CDR3 length equals 15 residues. CDR3 sequence: CASSQGTGGSYEQYF. In nucleotides, the CDR3 is TGTGCCAGCTCACAAGGGACAGGGGGCTCCTACGAGCAGTACTTC.

This sequence joins TRBV7-3 and TRBJ2-3; 8 bases fit TRBD2. The CDR3 extends over 16 amino acids. CDR1 SGHTA and CDR2 FQGTGA come from the germline V gene. V shed 5 bases and J 6 bases; nucleotides not matched to a gene: 13. The CDR3 reads CASSPGGGTAGDTQYF. In nucleotides, the CDR3 is TGTGCCAGCAGCCCAGGCGGGGGGACCGCAGGGGATACGCAGTATTTT. Full variable domain (missing parts from reference TRBV7-3 and TRBJ2-3): GAGVSQTPSNKVTEKGKYVELRCDPISGHTALYWYRQSLGQGPEFLIYFQGTGAADDSGLPNDRFFAVRPEGSVSTLKIQRTERGDSAVYLCASSPGGGTAGDTQYFGPGTRLTVL.

The chain couples TRBV6-2 or TRBV6-3 to TRBJ2-3; D is possibly TRBD2 (6 bases). From germline, CDR1 is MNHEY and CDR2 SVGEGT. The CDR3 runs to 19 residues. V lost 0 bases and J lost 1, with 20 bases in between. CDR3 coding DNA: TGTGCCAGCAGTTACTCGTCAAGGGCTGGAGGGTCAGGCACAGATACGCAGTATTTT. Translation: CASSYSSRAGGSGTDTQYF.

V gene TRBV11-2 combines with J gene TRBJ1-1; no definite D call. The CDR3 totals 13 residues. Germline loops: CDR1 SGHAT, CDR2 FQNNGV. Trimming stripped 3 bases from V and 0 bases from J, with 5 bases between. The CDR3 DNA reads TGTGCCAGCAGCTTTTGGCTGAACACTGAAGCTTTCTTT. It encodes CASSFWLNTEAFF.

This chain links TRBV5-6 with TRBJ1-2; D uncertain. Germline-derived CDR1 and CDR2 are SGHDT and YYEEEE. The CDR3 contains 15 residues. The V and J ends lost 1 base and 1 base respectively, with 11 bases between them. CDR3 amino acids: CASSLSSDFNYGYTF. The CDR3 DNA sequence: TGTGCCAGCAGCTTGTCTTCAGATTTTAACTATGGCTACACCTTC.

This rearrangement joins TRBV10-3 to TRBJ1-2, with TRBD1 matching 11 bases. From germline, CDR1 is ENHRY and CDR2 SYGVKD. The CDR3 runs to 17 residues. The J segment lost 3 bases and the V segment lost 3 bases, leaving 9 bases of the junction unmatched. The CDR3 sequence is CAISEPGQGVGDYGYTF. CDR3 coding DNA: TGTGCCATCAGTGAACCGGGACAGGGGGTGGGGGACTATGGCTACACCTTC.

This clone was recorded only once. The V call is TRBV28, the J call TRBJ2-7; possibly TRBD2 for D (6 bases). From germline, CDR1 is MDHEN and CDR2 SYDVKM. This CDR3 is 14 amino acids long. V was trimmed by 2 bases and J by 7 bases, leaving 15 bases between them. DNA of the CDR3: TGTGCCAGCAGTTTAGTCGGCGGGGTGGGAGAGCAGTACTTC. It translates to CASSLVGGVGEQYF.

This chain joins TRBV6-5 and TRBJ1-5; 7 bases are a match to TRBD1. This CDR3 has 15 amino acids. CDR1 MNHEY and CDR2 SVGAGI come from the germline V gene. After removal of 6 bases from V and 7 bases from J, the junction contained 12 bases not matched to a gene. CDR3 DNA: TGTGCCAGCAGGGGAGAAGGGGGCGGGAGGCAGCCCCAGCATTTT. This encodes CASRGEGGGRQPQHF.

J is TRBJ1-4 and V is TRBV6-5, with 8 positions matching TRBD1. Germline V CDR1 and CDR2: MNHEY, SVGAGI. The CDR3 consists of 15 residues. V lost 2 bases and J lost 1; bases outside the gene matches: 0. CDR3 nucleotide sequence: TGTGCCAGCAGTTACGGACAGGGAACTAATGAAAAACTGTTTTTT. Amino acids: CASSYGQGTNEKLFF.

The chain recombines TRBV5-4 with TRBJ2-7, with a possible D match to TRBD1 (6 bases). The CDR3 consists of 17 residues. Germline V gene sequence: CDR1 SGHNT, CDR2 YYREEE (reference sequence). V was shortened by 1 base and J by 2 bases, with 19 bases between the two germline ends. The CDR3 nucleotides are TGTGCCAGCAGCTTGAGATCCTTCAGGGGCCTGACCTACGAGCAGTACTTC. Protein product: CASSLRSFRGLTYEQYF.